The entry below gives a single T cell receptor (beta chain) sequence along with its context. The antigen remains undetermined. TCRdb re-called the 5' RACE reads; every CDR3 protein appears as one record, without DNA. The listing records a few hundred thousand distinct CDR3 sequences. The CDR3 runs 13 residues. Germline V gene lookup returns CDR1 SGHKS and CDR2 YYEKEE (reference sequence). This entry is derived from a study of T cells expressing NK-cell markers. Study-wide context: It was sorted CD3+CD56+NKG2C+, CD3+CD56+NKG2C- and CD3+CD56-NKG2C+ T cells that supplied the TCR beta repertoires. Eight donors were sequenced, seven testing HCMV-seropositive and one testing seronegative.

Whole-study results and caveats: Clarity on HCMV specificity was lacking for the expanded NKG2C+ T cell clones.

The chain couples TRBV5-5 to TRBJ1-2; TCRdb names TRBD1, which stays unverified in the absence of DNA. The sequenced material came from blood T cells: a sorted CD56 or NKG2C T cell subset, CD4+ or CD8+ T cells, or bulk PBMC T cells (not recorded which). The receptor was isolated from a young man in good health. The CDR3 is CASSPGTVGGYTF.